One sample yielded the 14 T cell receptor beta chains listed below, sequenced in a study of blood T cells in healthy people across ages. Through a sample-barcoded 5' primer and a J-beta primer mix, a second PCR was run for about 6 to 11 cycles. TCRdb redid the calling of the 5' RACE reads with MiXCR, one entry per CDR3 protein. The table includes 600,000 to 1,000,000 distinct CDR3 sequences, about three fifths detected once. Material for sequencing was blood. These TCRs come from a man under 40 in good health.

The genes are TRBV6-6 and TRBJ2-7; weak D call: TRBD2 (5 bases). Germline V lookup: CDR1 MNHNY, CDR2 SVGAGI (reference sequence). The CDR3 length is 15 residues. The V gene lost 0 bases and the J gene lost 0 bases, with 9 bases spanning the gap. The CDR3, as DNA: TGTGCCAGCAGTTACTCGCCCGGGATCTCCTACGAGCAGTACTTC. Amino acids: CASSYSPGISYEQYF.

V usage is TRBV18 and J usage is TRBJ2-7; 9 bases are a match to TRBD1. V gave up 6 bases and J gave up 2 bases; unmatched junction bases: 14. Germline V gene sequence: CDR1 KGHSH, CDR2 LQKENI. The CDR3 totals 17 residues. This chain's CDR3 is CASSPEHPGQGPYEQYF. The CDR3 DNA follows: TGTGCCAGCTCCCCGGAACACCCGGGACAGGGTCCCTACGAGCAGTACTTC.

This clonotype was detected only a few times. The chain uses TRBV29-1 and TRBJ2-3; 10 bases agree with TRBD1. CDR3 size: 13 residues. CDR1 is SQVTM, CDR2 ANQGSEA, per germline. Losses at the gene ends were 7 bases for V and 12 bases for J; bases not matched to a gene: 13. This chain's CDR3 is CSGGNRDRGFQYF. The CDR3 nucleotides are TGCAGCGGTGGGAATCGGGACAGGGGATTTCAGTATTTT.

The chain links TRBV6-5 to TRBJ2-3; TRBD2 might be the D (5 bases). The CDR3 covers 14 residues. The V gene lost 0 bases and the J gene lost 4 bases, with 8 bases spanning the gap. Germline loops: CDR1 MNHEY, CDR2 SVGAGI. CDR3 DNA: TGTGCCAGCAGTTACTCGGCTAGCCCAGATACGCAGTATTTT. Translating it yields CASSYSASPDTQYF.

This chain joins TRBV6-2 or TRBV6-3 and TRBJ1-2, with TRBD1 as a possible D gene (5 bases). This CDR3 comprises 12 residues. Germline CDR1 and CDR2: MNHEY and SVGEGT. V shed 6 bases and J shed 4 bases, with 9 bases lying between them. Here the CDR3 DNA reads TGTGCCAGCAGACTCGACAGCTATGGCTACACCTTC. As protein: CASRLDSYGYTF.

The V and J genes are TRBV20-1 and TRBJ2-5; 7 bases fit TRBD2. Per germline, CDR1 DFQATT and CDR2 SNEGSKA (reference sequence). V gave up 7 bases and J gave up 0 bases; unmatched junction bases: 5. CDR3 length equals 13 residues. The chain's CDR3 is CSGSSGNQETQYF. CDR3 DNA sequence: TGCAGTGGATCCAGCGGGAACCAAGAGACCCAGTACTTC.

The chain has TRBV2 and TRBJ2-7; D tentatively reads TRBD1 or TRBD2 (5 bases each). Trimming removed 7 bases from V and 3 bases from J, with 7 bases in between. Per the germline V gene, CDR1 is SNHLY and CDR2 is FYNNEI. CDR3 length: 11 residues. DNA of the CDR3: TGTGCCAGCATGGGGGACTACGAGCAGTACTTC. Translated, it gives CASMGDYEQYF.

At least ten counts were recorded for this clonotype. V is TRBV6-1 and J is TRBJ2-1, with D possibly TRBD2 on 6 matching bases. This CDR3 is 16 amino acids long. Germline CDR1 MNHNS, CDR2 SASEGT. V shed 9 bases and J shed 6 bases, with 24 bases lying between them. The CDR3 region is CASRTPVASAFNEQFF. The CDR3 region has the DNA TGTGCCAGTCGAACTCCGGTGGCTAGCGCCTTCAATGAGCAGTTCTTC.

The CDR3, as DNA: TGTGCCAGCACTCGTCCCGGGACAGGGGTCGATGAGCAGTTCTTC. Its translation: CASTRPGTGVDEQFF. This chain joins TRBV27 and TRBJ2-1; TRBD1 matches 10 bases. V lost 7 bases to trimming and J lost 8 bases; unmatched junction nucleotides: 11. Germline assignment: CDR1 MNHEY and CDR2 SMNVEV (reference sequence). The length of the CDR3 is 15 residues.

This chain links TRBV11-2 with TRBJ2-7; 8 positions agree with TRBD2. The ends lost 5 bases at V and 1 base at J; junction bases unmatched: 19. The CDR3 is made up of 19 amino acids. Germline loops: CDR1 SGHAT, CDR2 FQNNGV. The CDR3: CASSPSPGEAGEESYEQYF. The CDR3 DNA is TGTGCCAGCAGCCCTTCCCCCGGGGAAGCGGGGGAGGAGTCCTACGAGCAGTACTTC.

The V gene is TRBV11-1, the J gene TRBJ2-1; 8 bases fit TRBD2. V shed 5 bases, J shed 13 bases, and the junction held 19 bases outside the gene matches. The CDR3 length is 16 residues. In germline, CDR1 is SGHAT, CDR2 FQDESV (reference sequence). CDR3 region: CASSPLEAGELGEQFF. CDR3 DNA sequence: TGTGCCAGCAGCCCACTGGAAGCGGGAGAGCTCGGTGAACAGTTCTTC.

The chain carries TRBV25-1 and TRBJ2-7; 8 nucleotides agree with TRBD2. V was clipped by 6 bases and J by 3 bases; unmatched bases: 7. This CDR3 comprises 14 residues. Germline loops: CDR1 MGHDK, CDR2 SYGVNS. In nucleotides, the CDR3 is TGTGCCAGCAGAGAAGCGGGGGAATTCTACGAGCAGTACTTC. As protein: CASREAGEFYEQYF.

This chain links TRBV10-3 with TRBJ2-3; 10 bases are shared with TRBD2. The germline gives CDR1 ENHRY, CDR2 SYGVKD. This CDR3 comprises 18 residues. J gave up 5 bases and V 8 bases, and 19 bases lay outside the gene matches. CDR3 sequence (DNA): TGTGCCATCTCTGGGTCAGAAGCTAGCGGGAGTGTGCAAGATACGCAGTATTTT. Protein: CAISGSEASGSVQDTQYF.

V usage is TRBV28 and J usage is TRBJ2-1, with no clear D. Germline V lookup: CDR1 MDHEN, CDR2 SYDVKM. The CDR3 is 11 residues long. Trimming left V 6 bases short and J 7 bases short, with 7 bases between. The CDR3 sequence: CASRYKNEQFF. CDR3 coding DNA: TGTGCCAGCAGATACAAGAATGAGCAGTTCTTC.